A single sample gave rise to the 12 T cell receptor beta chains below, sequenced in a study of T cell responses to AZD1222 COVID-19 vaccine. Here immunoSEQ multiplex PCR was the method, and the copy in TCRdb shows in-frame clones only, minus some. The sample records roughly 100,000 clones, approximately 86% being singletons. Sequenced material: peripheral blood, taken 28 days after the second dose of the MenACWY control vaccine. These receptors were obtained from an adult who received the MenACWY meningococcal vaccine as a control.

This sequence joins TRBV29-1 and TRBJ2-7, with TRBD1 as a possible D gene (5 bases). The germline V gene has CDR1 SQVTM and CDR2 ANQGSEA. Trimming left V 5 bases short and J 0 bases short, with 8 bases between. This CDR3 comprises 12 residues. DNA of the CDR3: TGCAGCGTTAAGACAGACTCCTACGAGCAGTACTTC. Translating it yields CSVKTDSYEQYF.

The CDR3 spells CASSRFGQEMNTEAFF. The CDR3 DNA follows: TGTGCCAGCTCACGGTTTGGACAGGAGATGAACACTGAAGCTTTCTTT. The V call is TRBV18, the J call TRBJ1-1; 7 bases align to TRBD1. In germline, CDR1 is KGHSH, CDR2 LQKENI. V was pared by 4 bases and J by 0 bases, with 8 bases of the junction left unmatched. There are 16 residues in the CDR3. Based on the CDR3 plus reference TRBV18 and TRBJ1-1, the full variable domain is NAGVMQNPRHLVRRRGQEARLRCSPMKGHSHVYWYRQLPEEGLKFMVYLQKENIIDESGMPKERFSAEFPKEGPSILRIQQVVRGDSAAYFCASSRFGQEMNTEAFFGQGTRLTVV.

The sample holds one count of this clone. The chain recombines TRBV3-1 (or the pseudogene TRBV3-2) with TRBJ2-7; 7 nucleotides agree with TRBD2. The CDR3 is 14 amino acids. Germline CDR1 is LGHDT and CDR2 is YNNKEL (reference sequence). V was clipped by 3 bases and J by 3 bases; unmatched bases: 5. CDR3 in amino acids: CASSHWERGYEQYF. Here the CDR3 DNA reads TGTGCCAGCAGCCATTGGGAGCGGGGCTACGAGCAGTACTTC.

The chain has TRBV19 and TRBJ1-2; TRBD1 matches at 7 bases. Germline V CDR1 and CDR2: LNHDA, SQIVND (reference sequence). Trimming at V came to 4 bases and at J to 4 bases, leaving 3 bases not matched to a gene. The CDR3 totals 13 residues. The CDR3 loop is CASSRRTGYGYTF. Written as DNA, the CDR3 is TGTGCCAGTAGTAGACGGACAGGCTATGGCTACACCTTC. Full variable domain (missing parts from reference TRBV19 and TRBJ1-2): DGGITQSPKYLFRKEGQNVTLSCEQNLNHDAMYWYRQDPGQGLRLIYYSQIVNDFQKGDIAEGYSVSREKKESFPLTVTSAQKNPTAFYLCASSRRTGYGYTFGSGTRLTVV.

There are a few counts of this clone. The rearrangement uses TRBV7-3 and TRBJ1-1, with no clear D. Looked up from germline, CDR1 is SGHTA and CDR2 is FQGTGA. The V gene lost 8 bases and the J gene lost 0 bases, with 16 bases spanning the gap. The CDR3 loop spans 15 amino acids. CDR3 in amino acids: CASAPLLTVNTEAFF. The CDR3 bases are TGTGCCAGCGCACCCCTACTGACCGTGAACACTGAAGCTTTCTTT.

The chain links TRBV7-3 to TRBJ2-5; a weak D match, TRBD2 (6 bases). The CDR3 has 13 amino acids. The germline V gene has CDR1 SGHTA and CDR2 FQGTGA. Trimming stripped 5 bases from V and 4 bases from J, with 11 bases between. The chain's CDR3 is CASSASGLETQYF. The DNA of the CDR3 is TGTGCCAGCAGCGCCTCGGGACTAGAGACCCAGTACTTC.

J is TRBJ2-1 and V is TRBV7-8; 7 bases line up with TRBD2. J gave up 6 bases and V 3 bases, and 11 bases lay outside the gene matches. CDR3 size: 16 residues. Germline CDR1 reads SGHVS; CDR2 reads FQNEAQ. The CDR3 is CASSFGRRGRGNEQFF. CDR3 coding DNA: TGTGCCAGCAGCTTCGGTCGGCGGGGGAGGGGCAATGAGCAGTTCTTC. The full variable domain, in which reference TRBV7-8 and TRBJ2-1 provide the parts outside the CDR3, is GAGVSQSPRYKVAKRGQDVALRCDPISGHVSLFWYQQALGQGPEFLTYFQNEAQLDKSGLPSDRFFAERPEGSVSTLKIQRTQQEDSAVYLCASSFGRRGRGNEQFFGPGTRLTVL.

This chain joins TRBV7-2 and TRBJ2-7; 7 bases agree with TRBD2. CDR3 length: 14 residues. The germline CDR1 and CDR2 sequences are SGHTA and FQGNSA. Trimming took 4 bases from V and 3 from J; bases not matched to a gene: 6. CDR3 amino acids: CASSSDRGDYEQYF. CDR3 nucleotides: TGTGCCAGCAGCTCCGACCGGGGGGACTACGAGCAGTACTTC.

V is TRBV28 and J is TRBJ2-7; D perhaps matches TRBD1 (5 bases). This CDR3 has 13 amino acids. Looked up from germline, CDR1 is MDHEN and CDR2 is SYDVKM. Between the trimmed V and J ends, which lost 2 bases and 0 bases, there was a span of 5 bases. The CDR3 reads CASSLRGSYEQYF. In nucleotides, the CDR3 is TGTGCCAGCAGTTTAAGGGGCTCCTACGAGCAGTACTTC. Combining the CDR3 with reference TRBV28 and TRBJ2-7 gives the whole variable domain DVKVTQSSRYLVKRTGEKVFLECVQDMDHENMFWYRQDPGLGLRLIYFSYDVKMKEKGDIPEGYSVSREKKERFSLILESASTNQTSMYLCASSLRGSYEQYFGPGTRLTVT.

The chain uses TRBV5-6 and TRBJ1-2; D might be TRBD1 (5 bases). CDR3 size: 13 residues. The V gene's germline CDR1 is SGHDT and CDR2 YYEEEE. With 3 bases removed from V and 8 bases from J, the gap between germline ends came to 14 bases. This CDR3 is CASSWRQGEGYTF. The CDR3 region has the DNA TGTGCCAGCAGCTGGAGGCAGGGTGAAGGCTACACCTTC.

CDR3 DNA: TGCAGCGCTAAAGCGGGGGGGACGTCGAATGAGCAGTTCTTC. This codes for CSAKAGGTSNEQFF. The V gene is TRBV29-1, the J gene TRBJ2-1; TRBD2 matches 10 bases. This CDR3 comprises 14 residues. Losses at the gene ends were 7 bases for V and 7 bases for J; bases not matched to a gene: 10. CDR1 SQVTM and CDR2 ANQGSEA come from the germline V gene.

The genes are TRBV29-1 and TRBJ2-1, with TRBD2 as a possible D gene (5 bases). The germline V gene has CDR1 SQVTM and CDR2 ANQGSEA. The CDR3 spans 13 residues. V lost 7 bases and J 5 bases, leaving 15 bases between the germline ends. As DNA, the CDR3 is TGCAGCGCATGCGGGTACAGAAACAATGAGCAGTTCTTC. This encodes CSACGYRNNEQFF.